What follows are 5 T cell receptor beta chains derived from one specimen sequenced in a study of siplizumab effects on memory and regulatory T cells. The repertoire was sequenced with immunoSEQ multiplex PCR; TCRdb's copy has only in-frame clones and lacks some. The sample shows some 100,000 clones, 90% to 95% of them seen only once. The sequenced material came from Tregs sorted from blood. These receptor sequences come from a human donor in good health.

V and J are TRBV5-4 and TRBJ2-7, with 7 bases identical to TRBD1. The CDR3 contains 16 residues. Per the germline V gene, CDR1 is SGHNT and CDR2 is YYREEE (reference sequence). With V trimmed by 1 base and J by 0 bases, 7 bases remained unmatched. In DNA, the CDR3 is TGTGCCAGCAGCTTGTGGCCGGGACAGATCTCCTACGAGCAGTACTTC. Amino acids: CASSLWPGQISYEQYF.

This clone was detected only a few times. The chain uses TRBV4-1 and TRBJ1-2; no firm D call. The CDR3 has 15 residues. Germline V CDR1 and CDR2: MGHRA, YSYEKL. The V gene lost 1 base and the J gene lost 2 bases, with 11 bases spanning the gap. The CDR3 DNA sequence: TGCGCCAGCAGCCAAGTGGCAGCCTCAAACTATGGCTACACCTTC. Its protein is CASSQVAASNYGYTF.

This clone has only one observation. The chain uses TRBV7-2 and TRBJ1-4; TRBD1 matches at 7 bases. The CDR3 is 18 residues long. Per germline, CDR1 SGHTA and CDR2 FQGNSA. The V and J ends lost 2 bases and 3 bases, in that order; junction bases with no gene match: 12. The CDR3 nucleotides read TGTGCCAGCAGCTTAAGGGCGGCAGGGGGTTGGTCTAATGAAAAACTGTTTTTT. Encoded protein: CASSLRAAGGWSNEKLFF.

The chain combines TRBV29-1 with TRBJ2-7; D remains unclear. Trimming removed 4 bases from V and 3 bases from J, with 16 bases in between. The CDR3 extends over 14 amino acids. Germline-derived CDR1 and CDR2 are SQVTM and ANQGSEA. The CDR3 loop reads CSVGVREGNYEQYF. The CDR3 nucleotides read TGCAGCGTTGGGGTTCGCGAAGGGAACTACGAGCAGTACTTC.

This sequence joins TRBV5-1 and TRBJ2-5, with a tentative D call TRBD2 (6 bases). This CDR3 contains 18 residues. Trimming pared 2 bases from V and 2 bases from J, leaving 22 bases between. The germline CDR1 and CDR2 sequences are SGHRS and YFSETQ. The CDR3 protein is CASSLRGDLSLLQETQYF. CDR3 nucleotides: TGCGCCAGCAGCTTACGCGGGGACTTATCCTTACTTCAAGAGACCCAGTACTTC.